The 11 T cell receptor beta chains listed next were all sequenced from one sample in a study of blood T cells in healthy people across ages. Together with a sample-barcoded 5' primer, a J-beta primer mix was included in a second PCR lasting about 6 to 11 cycles. TCRdb reprocessed the 5' RACE reads via MiXCR and lists one record per CDR3 protein. The sample lists some 1.1 million distinct CDR3 sequences, roughly two fifths occurring once. The sequencing sample was made of blood. All receptors derive from a man younger than 35 in good health.

J is TRBJ1-2 and V is TRBV6-5; possibly TRBD1 for D (5 bases). Trimming shortened V by 5 bases and J by 5 bases, and 18 bases separated the two germline ends. Per germline, CDR1 MNHEY and CDR2 SVGAGI. The CDR3 sequence is 15 residues long. Here the CDR3 reads CASSPEVARGYGYTF. DNA of the CDR3: TGTGCCAGCAGTCCCGAGGTAGCCCGGGGGTATGGCTACACCTTC.

The CDR3 here is CATGSMDEQFF. CDR3 nucleotides: TGTGCCACCGGGAGCATGGATGAGCAGTTCTTC. The V and J genes are TRBV13 and TRBJ2-1, with D tentatively TRBD2 (6 bases). CDR3 length: 11 residues. V was cut by 10 bases and J by 8 bases, with 12 bases left in between. The germline V gene has CDR1 PRHDT and CDR2 FYEKMQ (reference sequence).

In its sample, this clonotype was seen a few times. The V gene is TRBV6-2 or TRBV6-3, the J gene TRBJ2-3, with D tentatively TRBD2 (6 bases). Germline V CDR1 and CDR2: MNHEY, SVGEGT. The V gene lost 2 bases and the J gene lost 3 bases, with 12 bases spanning the gap. The CDR3 is 15 residues long. The CDR3 loop reads CASSYAGTKTDTQYF. CDR3 DNA sequence: TGTGCCAGCAGTTACGCGGGGACGAAGACAGATACGCAGTATTTT.

This clonotype turned up a few times. The chain carries TRBV20-1 and TRBJ2-3; maybe TRBD2 (6 bases). This CDR3 has 12 residues. From germline, CDR1 is DFQATT and CDR2 SNEGSKA (reference sequence). Trimming took off 4 bases at V and 4 bases at J, with 9 bases between the two ends. The CDR3 DNA reads as TGCAGTGCTACGAAGCGGGCAGATACGCAGTATTTT. As protein: CSATKRADTQYF.

The chain is built from TRBV12-3 or TRBV12-4 and TRBJ1-4, with 8 bases lining up with TRBD1. The CDR3 covers 14 residues. Trimming at V came to 6 bases and at J to 11 bases, leaving 11 bases not matched to a gene. The CDR3 DNA reads as TGTGCCAGCAGCCGGACAGGGCCTGGTTCTAAACTGTTTTTT. Translation: CASSRTGPGSKLFF.

This sequence joins TRBV5-1 and TRBJ2-5; 9 nucleotides align to TRBD1. The end of the DNA is better explained by TRBJ2-7, so the J call may be wrong. Germline V gene lookup returns CDR1 SGHRS and CDR2 YFSETQ. CDR3 length: 14 amino acids. The CDR3: CASSATGGIYEQYF. The CDR3 DNA sequence: TGCGCCAGCAGCGCAACAGGGGGCATCTACGAGCAGTACTTC.

The rearrangement uses TRBV7-2 and TRBJ2-2; 9 bases fit TRBD1. The CDR3 runs 15 residues. CDR1 SGHTA and CDR2 FQGNSA come from the germline V gene. With V trimmed by 7 bases and J by 3 bases, 6 bases remained unmatched. The DNA for the CDR3 is TGTGCCAGCACCCTTACAGGGGGCTACACCGGGGAGCTGTTTTTT. Protein: CASTLTGGYTGELFF.

The chain links TRBV13 to TRBJ2-3; D is unclear. The CDR3 runs to 12 residues. V lost 4 bases and J lost 6, with 8 bases in between. The germline V gene encodes CDR1 PRHDT and CDR2 FYEKMQ (reference sequence). CDR3 sequence: CASSSVGDTQYF. CDR3 sequence (DNA): TGTGCCAGCAGCTCTGTAGGGGATACGCAGTATTTT.

The table lists this clonotype with many counts. The chain recombines TRBV4-2 with TRBJ2-7; D is unresolved. CDR3 length equals 15 residues. Germline CDR1 reads LGHNA; CDR2 reads YNFKEQ. Trimming pared 0 bases from V and 1 base from J, leaving 10 bases between. The CDR3 sequence: CASSQDPAGSYEQYF. The CDR3 nucleotides read TGTGCCAGCAGCCAAGACCCCGCAGGTTCCTACGAGCAGTACTTC.

The chain is built from TRBV12-3 or TRBV12-4 and TRBJ2-3; 12 bases fit TRBD2. J gave up 2 bases and V 1 base, and 7 bases lay outside the gene matches. This CDR3 has 18 residues. The CDR3 loop reads CASSLGLAGGHITDTQYF. CDR3 nucleotides: TGTGCCAGCAGTTTAGGGCTAGCGGGGGGGCATATCACAGATACGCAGTATTTT.

The CDR3 loop is CAISEGGGVYGYTF. The DNA for the CDR3 is TGTGCCATCAGTGAAGGAGGGGGTGTCTATGGCTACACCTTC. The chain combines TRBV10-3 with TRBJ1-2; perhaps TRBD1 as D (6 bases). This CDR3 has 14 amino acids. The germline V gene encodes CDR1 ENHRY and CDR2 SYGVKD. V was trimmed by 3 bases and J by 4 bases, leaving 12 bases between them.